Below, 31 T cell receptor beta chains from the same sample are listed, as sequenced in a study of T-cell reconstitution after alpha-beta-depleted transplantation in children. Unique molecular identifiers were incorporated during preparation of the TCRbeta library. One entry per CDR3 protein results from TCRdb running MiXCR on the PCR reads. The repertoire includes 500,000 to 650,000 distinct CDR3 sequences, roughly an eighth of them detected once, and 14% sits in the top ten. The material was PBMCs, mostly from graft donor cells, obtained 180 days after TCRalphabeta/CD19-depleted stem cell transplant. The source of these receptors is a female patient aged 2-9 years who had a stem cell transplant for aplastic anemia, so the T cells may come from the graft donor.

This clonotype was counted a few times. The chain has TRBV28 and TRBJ1-2; 8 nucleotides line up with TRBD1. This CDR3 comprises 15 residues. The V and J ends lost 3 bases and 3 bases, in that order; junction bases with no gene match: 6. The germline CDR1 and CDR2 sequences are MDHEN and SYDVKM. The CDR3 protein is CASSFSDRVDYGYTF. Here the CDR3 DNA reads TGTGCCAGCAGTTTCTCGGACAGGGTCGACTATGGCTACACCTTC.

The J gene is TRBJ2-2, the V gene TRBV20-1; tentatively, D is TRBD1 or TRBD2 (6 bases each). The CDR3 consists of 18 residues. V was shortened by 0 bases and J by 1 base, with 18 bases between the two germline ends. Germline V gene lookup returns CDR1 DFQATT and CDR2 SNEGSKA (reference sequence). The DNA of the CDR3 is TGCAGTGCTAGAGATTTACTCGGGGGCAGCTTGAACACCGGGGAGCTGTTTTTT. Translation: CSARDLLGGSLNTGELFF.

The J gene is TRBJ1-2, the V gene TRBV6-5; 10 nucleotides agree with TRBD1. The CDR3 runs to 14 residues. CDR1 and CDR2 from the germline V gene are MNHEY and SVGAGI. J lost 6 bases, V lost 2 bases, and 3 bases had no gene match. CDR3: CASSYTGTGDGYTF. The DNA of the CDR3 is TGTGCCAGCAGTTACACGGGGACAGGGGATGGCTACACCTTC.

The V call is TRBV5-1, the J call TRBJ2-1; 12 nucleotides line up with TRBD2. With V trimmed by 4 bases and J by 2 bases, 19 bases remained unmatched. Germline loops: CDR1 SGHRS, CDR2 YFSETQ. The CDR3 sequence is 21 residues long. The CDR3 DNA follows: TGCGCCAGCAGCGGGGTCCTACTAGCGGGAGGTCCGTTCAGGACCTACAATGAGCAGTTCTTC. Translation: CASSGVLLAGGPFRTYNEQFF.

A few counts support this clonotype. The rearrangement links TRBV28 to TRBJ1-3; D perhaps matches TRBD1 (5 bases). The length of the CDR3 is 17 residues. Germline loops: CDR1 MDHEN, CDR2 SYDVKM. Trimming took 7 bases from V and 0 from J, leaving 19 bases between them. CDR3 in DNA: TGTGCCAGCATTCTGTCGACAGCTTCCTTCTCTGGAAACACCATATATTTT. The encoded protein is CASILSTASFSGNTIYF.

The chain carries TRBV11-2 and TRBJ1-1, with a possible D match to TRBD1 (6 bases). This CDR3 contains 13 residues. Germline lookup yields CDR1 SGHAT and CDR2 FQNNGV. V was shortened by 5 bases and J by 5 bases, with 12 bases between the two germline ends. The CDR3 DNA reads TGTGCCAGCAGCCGTAGGGGGGGAACTGAAGCTTTCTTT. Its translation: CASSRRGGTEAFF.

This chain uses TRBV28 with TRBJ2-3, with 9 positions matching TRBD2. Looked up from germline, CDR1 is MDHEN and CDR2 is SYDVKM. The CDR3 is 16 residues long. After removal of 4 bases from V and 4 bases from J, the junction contained 9 bases not matched to a gene. CDR3 protein: CASSSSSAGGSDTQYF. DNA of the CDR3: TGTGCCAGCAGTTCCTCGTCAGCGGGAGGATCAGATACGCAGTATTTT.

This clonotype has at least ten counts. The chain combines TRBV29-1 with TRBJ1-1; D is ambiguous. This CDR3 is built from 15 residues. CDR1 is SQVTM, CDR2 ANQGSEA, per germline. The germline V and J ends were trimmed by 4 bases and 5 bases, with 20 bases remaining between them. The CDR3 protein is CSVVRLGFGETEAFF. The DNA of the CDR3 is TGCAGCGTTGTTAGGCTCGGGTTCGGGGAGACTGAAGCTTTCTTT.

This clonotype was detected a few times. The CDR3 loop is CASSFRDREANVLTF. CDR3 DNA sequence: TGTGCCAGCAGTTTCCGGGACAGGGAGGCCAACGTCCTGACTTTC. The rearrangement links TRBV6-5 to TRBJ2-6; TRBD1 agrees at 9 bases. Germline values: CDR1 MNHEY, CDR2 SVGAGI. V shed 4 bases, J shed 6 bases, and the junction held 4 bases outside the gene matches. The length of the CDR3 is 15 residues.

The chain employs TRBV20-1 and TRBJ2-7; 8 nucleotides line up with TRBD2. The CDR3 runs to 13 residues. Per the germline V gene, CDR1 is DFQATT and CDR2 is SNEGSKA (reference sequence). The ends lost 6 bases at V and 4 bases at J; junction bases unmatched: 8. For the CDR3, the DNA is TGCAGTGCCGGTAGCGGGGTTGCGTACGAGCAGTACTTC. Its protein is CSAGSGVAYEQYF.

This clonotype showed up just a few times. The chain combines TRBV6-2 or TRBV6-3 with TRBJ2-3; 7 bases align to TRBD2. Germline CDR1 is MNHEY and CDR2 is SVGEGT. This CDR3 contains 16 residues. With V trimmed by 5 bases and J by 4 bases, 12 bases remained unmatched. CDR3 amino acids: CASSPERTSGPDTQYF. The CDR3 nucleotides are TGTGCCAGCAGTCCGGAAAGGACTAGTGGCCCAGATACGCAGTATTTT.

The rearrangement links TRBV6-2 or TRBV6-3 to TRBJ1-1; 8 nucleotides agree with TRBD1. The CDR3 consists of 18 residues. The J segment lost 0 bases and the V segment lost 9 bases, leaving 18 bases of the junction unmatched. Germline V gene sequence: CDR1 MNHEY, CDR2 SVGEGT. CDR3: CASQGAREVLRVNTEAFF. The CDR3 region has the DNA TGTGCCAGTCAGGGGGCCAGGGAAGTTTTGCGGGTGAACACTGAAGCTTTCTTT.

The chain links TRBV5-1 to TRBJ2-2; D call uncertain. This CDR3 has 13 amino acids. V shed 4 bases and J shed 7 bases, with 11 bases lying between them. Germline V gives CDR1 SGHRS, CDR2 YFSETQ. CDR3: CASSTRSGGELFF. The CDR3 DNA reads TGCGCCAGCAGCACCAGGAGTGGCGGGGAGCTGTTTTTT.

The sample holds a few counts of this clonotype. The chain recombines TRBV19 with TRBJ2-1; D unresolved. The CDR3 totals 14 residues. Trimming removed 3 bases from V and 3 bases from J, with 9 bases in between. Germline CDR1 is LNHDA and CDR2 is SQIVND (reference sequence). CDR3 loop: CASSIGFGYNEQFF. Written as DNA, the CDR3 is TGTGCCAGTAGTATTGGGTTCGGCTACAATGAGCAGTTCTTC. The full variable domain, completed using reference TRBV19 and TRBJ2-1, is DGGITQSPKYLFRKEGQNVTLSCEQNLNHDAMYWYRQDPGQGLRLIYYSQIVNDFQKGDIAEGYSVSREKKESFPLTVTSAQKNPTAFYLCASSIGFGYNEQFFGPGTRLTVL.

The chain is built from TRBV4-2 and TRBJ2-6; D is perhaps TRBD1 or TRBD2 (5 bases each). Deletions cut 1 base from V and 0 bases from J, with 10 bases between. Germline loops: CDR1 LGHNA, CDR2 YNFKEQ. The CDR3 loop spans 17 amino acids. The CDR3 loop is CASSQGQGRSGANVLTF. The CDR3 bases are TGTGCCAGCAGCCAAGGGCAGGGACGCTCTGGGGCCAACGTCCTGACTTTC.

J is TRBJ2-7 and V is TRBV2; a weak D match, TRBD2 (7 bases). The CDR3 loop spans 15 amino acids. Germline V lookup: CDR1 SNHLY, CDR2 FYNNEI. Between the trimmed V and J ends, which lost 8 bases and 7 bases, there was a span of 24 bases. The CDR3 DNA is TGTGCCAGCCGGGGTAGGGCGGGGGCCCAACAAGAGCAGTACTTC. Translation gives CASRGRAGAQQEQYF.

This clonotype was seen a handful of times. The chain has TRBV28 and TRBJ2-7; possibly TRBD2 for D (7 bases). Germline assignment: CDR1 MDHEN and CDR2 SYDVKM. Trimming shortened V by 6 bases and J by 3 bases, and 18 bases separated the two germline ends. CDR3 length equals 15 residues. The CDR3 nucleotides read TGTGCCAGCAGGAGGGGGGGAGGGTCCGGCTACGAGCAGTACTTC. It translates to CASRRGGGSGYEQYF.

This clonotype has just a few counts. The chain links TRBV4-1 to TRBJ1-1; 7 bases line up with TRBD1. CDR1 is MGHRA and CDR2 is YSYEKL in the germline V gene. The CDR3 is made up of 14 amino acids. The V segment lost 0 bases and the J segment 7 bases; nucleotides outside the gene matches: 5. In DNA, the CDR3 is TGCGCCAGCAGCCAAGATCCAGGGGGAGTTGAAGCTTTCTTT. The encoded protein is CASSQDPGGVEAFF.

This clonotype was counted a few times. The chain uses TRBV7-2 and TRBJ2-7; TRBD2 matches 9 bases. In germline, CDR1 is SGHTA, CDR2 FQGNSA. CDR3 length: 17 residues. With 5 bases clipped from V and 3 bases from J, the junction kept 14 bases outside the gene matches. CDR3 in DNA: TGTGCCAGCAGCCCCGAACCCATAGCGGGAGTCCTCTACGAGCAGTACGTC. Translating gives CASSPEPIAGVLYEQYV.

This clonotype has just a few counts. The chain employs TRBV7-6 and TRBJ2-1, with TRBD2 matching 9 bases. This CDR3 comprises 16 residues. Per germline, CDR1 SGHVS and CDR2 FNYEAQ. The V segment lost 2 bases and the J segment 6 bases; nucleotides outside the gene matches: 8. The CDR3 region has the DNA TGTGCCAGCAGCTTATCGGCTAGCGGGACGTCCAATGAGCAGTTCTTC. This codes for CASSLSASGTSNEQFF. Supplemented by reference TRBV7-6 and TRBJ2-1, the full variable domain reads GAGVSQSPRYKVTKRGQDVALRCDPISGHVSLYWYRQALGQGPEFLTYFNYEAQQDKSGLPNDRFSAERPEGSISTLTIQRTEQRDSAMYRCASSLSASGTSNEQFFGPGTRLTVL.

This clonotype was counted a few times. This chain joins TRBV19 and TRBJ1-2; D is unresolved. The CDR3 runs to 14 residues. With 1 base removed from V and 3 bases from J, the gap between germline ends came to 9 bases. Germline CDR1 is LNHDA and CDR2 is SQIVND (reference sequence). The chain's CDR3 is CASSIVQHHYGYTF. The CDR3 nucleotides read TGTGCCAGTAGTATAGTCCAGCACCACTATGGCTACACCTTC.

This clonotype was seen at least ten times. V gene TRBV29-1 combines with J gene TRBJ2-1, with D possibly called TRBD1 or TRBD2 (5 bases each). Germline loops: CDR1 SQVTM, CDR2 ANQGSEA. The CDR3 extends over 11 amino acids. V shed 4 bases and J shed 7 bases, with 8 bases lying between them. The CDR3 DNA reads as TGCAGCGTTGGAGGGGTAAATGAGCAGTTCTTC. The encoded protein is CSVGGVNEQFF.

The chain joins TRBV5-1 to TRBJ1-3, with 9 bases that match TRBD1. Unmatched junction bases numbered 4, after V lost 4 bases and J lost 2 bases. Germline CDR1 and CDR2: SGHRS and YFSETQ. This CDR3 has 15 residues. As DNA, the CDR3 is TGCGCCAGCAGCGATGGACAGGGGACTGGAAACACCATATATTTT. Its translation is CASSDGQGTGNTIYF.

This clonotype was counted between two and nine times. This rearrangement joins TRBV6-2 or TRBV6-3 to TRBJ2-1; maybe TRBD2 (6 bases). With 6 bases removed from V and 7 bases from J, the gap between germline ends came to 16 bases. CDR1 and CDR2 (germline): MNHEY, SVGEGT. This CDR3 is 14 amino acids long. The CDR3 DNA reads as TGTGCCAGCAGGCCTGGAGGGCGGGATAATGAGCAGTTCTTC. Protein sequence: CASRPGGRDNEQFF.

A few counts support this clonotype. The chain couples TRBV6-1 to TRBJ2-5; TRBD1 might be the D (5 bases). The CDR3 runs to 14 residues. Deletions cut 6 bases from V and 4 bases from J, with 15 bases between. CDR1 and CDR2 (germline): MNHNS, SASEGT. CDR3 amino acids: CASSPLGAGETQYF. For the CDR3, the DNA is TGTGCCAGCAGCCCCTTAGGGGCAGGAGAGACCCAGTACTTC.

This clonotype was seen more than once but under ten times. The rearrangement uses TRBV12-3 or TRBV12-4 and TRBJ2-7; D call uncertain. This CDR3 comprises 14 residues. Deletions cut 0 bases from V and 0 bases from J, with 6 bases between. The CDR3 nucleotides are TGTGCCAGCAGTTTAGCTCACCCCTCCTACGAGCAGTACGTC. It is translated as CASSLAHPSYEQYV.

This clonotype was seen a few times. The genes are TRBV6-1 and TRBJ2-7; D remains ambiguous. Trimming stripped 0 bases from V and 2 bases from J, with 11 bases between. The CDR3 consists of 15 residues. Germline lookup yields CDR1 MNHNS and CDR2 SASEGT. Here the CDR3 reads CASSEALFLTYEQYV. The CDR3 DNA is TGTGCCAGCAGTGAAGCACTATTCCTCACCTACGAGCAGTACGTC.

In its sample, this clonotype was seen a few times. This sequence joins TRBV5-1 and TRBJ2-7, with D unclear. Per the germline V gene, CDR1 is SGHRS and CDR2 is YFSETQ. This CDR3 has 13 amino acids. V gave up 2 bases and J gave up 1 base, with 7 bases separating them. The CDR3 region is CASSFDRSYEQYV. CDR3 nucleotide sequence: TGCGCCAGCAGCTTCGACCGGTCCTACGAGCAGTACGTC.

This clonotype has a handful of counts. CDR3 amino acids: CASSLVPLGGNEQFF. CDR3 DNA: TGTGCCAGCAGCTTAGTCCCCCTGGGCGGCAATGAGCAGTTCTTC. This chain joins TRBV7-2 and TRBJ2-1, with D unclear. Trimming cost V 1 base and J 6 bases, with 13 bases left between them. The CDR3 extends over 15 amino acids. Germline CDR1 is SGHTA and CDR2 is FQGNSA. Combining the CDR3 with reference TRBV7-2 and TRBJ2-1 gives the whole variable domain GAGVSQSPSNKVTEKGKDVELRCDPISGHTALYWYRQSLGQGLEFLIYFQGNSAPDKSGLPSDRFSAERTGGSVSTLTIQRTQQEDSAVYLCASSLVPLGGNEQFFGPGTRLTVL.

This clonotype was seen only a few times. This rearrangement joins TRBV7-9 to TRBJ2-7; possible D gene TRBD1, 6 bases. The CDR3 totals 14 residues. The V gene lost 1 base and the J gene lost 3 bases, with 10 bases spanning the gap. Germline lookup yields CDR1 SEHNR and CDR2 FQNEAQ (reference sequence). The CDR3 DNA reads TGTGCCAGCAGCTTAGTTCCAGGGGTCTACGAGCAGTACTTC. Protein sequence: CASSLVPGVYEQYF.

The chain has TRBV6-6 and TRBJ1-1; D is perhaps TRBD1 (6 bases). V was cut by 8 bases and J by 7 bases, with 14 bases left in between. The CDR3 is 12 residues long. Germline CDR1 reads MNHNY; CDR2 reads SVGAGI (reference sequence). This chain's CDR3 is CASGGATVEAFF. The CDR3 nucleotides are TGTGCCAGCGGGGGGGCCACAGTTGAAGCTTTCTTT.